The 22 T cell receptor beta chains listed next were all sequenced from one sample in a study of T cell responses to AZD1222 COVID-19 vaccine. Data came from immunoSEQ multiplex PCR; TCRdb stores just in-frame clones and leaves some out. The sample has 90,000 to 130,000 clones; 88% are singletons. The sample here was peripheral blood, taken on day 0 of AZD1222 vaccination. These receptors originate from an adult in good health.

This clone was seen once. The rearrangement links TRBV18 to TRBJ2-7; TRBD2 agrees at 9 bases. CDR1 KGHSH and CDR2 LQKENI come from the germline V gene. Unmatched junction bases numbered 16, after V lost 6 bases and J lost 7 bases. The CDR3 is made up of 16 amino acids. For the CDR3, the DNA is TGTGCCAGCTCGGAGATGGCGGCGGGGGGGTCGCCGGAGCAGTACTTC. Its translation: CASSEMAAGGSPEQYF.

This clone was counted once. CDR3 nucleotide sequence: TGCAGCGTTGGGGAGGCGCCTGACAGGGGGGGAGAGCAGTACTTC. This codes for CSVGEAPDRGGEQYF. V and J are TRBV29-1 and TRBJ2-7; TRBD1 matches 9 bases. Germline assignment: CDR1 SQVTM and CDR2 ANQGSEA. The J segment lost 7 bases and the V segment lost 4 bases, leaving 14 bases of the junction unmatched. The length of the CDR3 is 15 residues.

In this sample, this clone turned up a few times. The J gene is TRBJ1-5, the V gene TRBV27; a possible D gene is TRBD1 (5 bases). Germline values: CDR1 MNHEY, CDR2 SMNVEV (reference sequence). CDR3 size: 15 residues. Trimming took 5 bases from V and 1 from J, leaving 12 bases between them. DNA for the CDR3: TGTGCCAGCAGTGCGGGACGTGGAAGCAATCAGCCCCAGCATTTT. Encoded protein: CASSAGRGSNQPQHF.

The gene calls are TRBV5-1 and TRBJ1-4; no firm D call. Trimming took 4 bases from V and 4 from J, leaving 11 bases between them. Germline assignment: CDR1 SGHRS and CDR2 YFSETQ. The CDR3 runs to 14 residues. CDR3 sequence: CASSEGSLNEKLFF. The CDR3 DNA is TGCGCCAGCAGCGAAGGGAGTCTTAATGAAAAACTGTTTTTT.

The chain has TRBV19 and TRBJ1-5, with no clear D. Germline loops: CDR1 LNHDA, CDR2 SQIVND (reference sequence). V lost 5 bases to trimming and J lost 2 bases, with 4 bases between them. The CDR3 contains 12 residues. CDR3 bases: TGTGCCAGTAGTTGGGGCAATCAGCCCCAGCATTTT. Protein product: CASSWGNQPQHF.

The V gene is TRBV13, the J gene TRBJ2-1; 8 bases map to TRBD1. The J segment lost 3 bases and the V segment lost 5 bases, leaving 18 bases of the junction unmatched. Germline CDR1 PRHDT, CDR2 FYEKMQ (reference sequence). The CDR3 has 19 amino acids. This CDR3 is CASSQRQGRKVVDYNEQFF. As DNA, the CDR3 is TGTGCCAGCAGCCAGCGACAGGGGAGGAAGGTGGTTGACTACAATGAGCAGTTCTTC.

The chain recombines TRBV6-5 with TRBJ1-4, with 7 bases lining up with TRBD1. CDR1 MNHEY and CDR2 SVGAGI come from the germline V gene. The V and J ends lost 4 bases and 0 bases, in that order; junction bases with no gene match: 5. CDR3 length: 16 residues. CDR3 in amino acids: CASSSGTASTNEKLFF. Written as DNA, the CDR3 is TGTGCCAGCAGTTCCGGGACAGCATCAACTAATGAAAAACTGTTTTTT.

The chain couples TRBV6-6 to TRBJ2-7; D not resolved. Germline lookup yields CDR1 MNHNY and CDR2 SVGAGI (reference sequence). This CDR3 is built from 16 residues. V dropped 6 bases and J dropped 5 bases, with 23 bases sitting between them. The CDR3 is CASSPLVNRRENEQYF. The CDR3 DNA is TGTGCCAGCAGCCCGCTTGTAAACAGACGAGAGAACGAGCAGTACTTC.

V and J are TRBV7-9 and TRBJ1-2; TRBD1 aligns across 7 bases. This CDR3 region has 13 residues. V was clipped by 1 base and J by 7 bases; unmatched bases: 3. Germline CDR1 is SEHNR and CDR2 is FQNEAQ (reference sequence). CDR3 loop: CASSLGQGGGYTF. CDR3 bases: TGTGCCAGCAGCTTAGGACAGGGTGGTGGCTACACCTTC.

This clone came up a few times. The CDR3 DNA is TGCGCCAGCAGCTTCCAGGGGAGTGGTTACGAGCAGTACTTC. The encoded protein is CASSFQGSGYEQYF. V usage is TRBV5-1 and J usage is TRBJ2-7, with TRBD1 as a possible D gene (6 bases). The ends were cut back, 2 bases at V and 4 bases at J, with 13 bases in the middle. The CDR3 spans 14 residues. The germline CDR1 and CDR2 sequences are SGHRS and YFSETQ.

The rearrangement uses TRBV5-8 and TRBJ1-4; 10 bases are a match to TRBD1. The CDR3 sequence is 15 residues long. CDR1 SGHTS and CDR2 YDEGEE come from the germline V gene. The V gene end was trimmed by 4 bases and the J gene end by 5 bases; junction bases not matched to a gene: 5. The DNA of the CDR3 is TGTGCCAGCAGCAACGACAGGGGGCGAAATGAAAAACTGTTTTTT. Its translation is CASSNDRGRNEKLFF.

This clone was detected only a few times. The chain is built from TRBV10-3 and TRBJ1-5, with D hard to call. CDR1 and CDR2 from the germline V gene are ENHRY and SYGVKD. CDR3 length: 14 amino acids. V lost 4 bases to trimming and J lost 0 bases, with 7 bases between them. The CDR3 loop reads CAISVGYSNQPQHF. The CDR3 DNA sequence: TGTGCCATCAGTGTGGGCTATAGCAATCAGCCCCAGCATTTT.

The V call is TRBV7-9, the J call TRBJ1-2; 8 nucleotides match TRBD1. CDR1 is SEHNR, CDR2 FQNEAQ, per germline (reference sequence). V gave up 4 bases and J gave up 8 bases; unmatched junction bases: 12. This CDR3 has 15 residues. The CDR3 region has the DNA TGTGCCAGCAGCTACTGGACAGTTGCAGGGGGCGGCTACACCTTC. Its protein is CASSYWTVAGGGYTF.

Details on this clone: One junction end does not reproduce the germline sequence, and a read error may be involved. The chain combines TRBV11-2 with TRBJ2-7; maybe TRBD2 (5 bases). CDR1 is SGHAT, CDR2 FQNNGV, per germline. CDR3 size: 12 residues. The CDR3 DNA reads as TGTGCCAGCAGGTTAGCGCCTGGGGAGCAGTACTTC. Its protein product is CASRLAPGEQYF.

J is TRBJ1-5 and V is TRBV6-1, with no clear D. Germline CDR1 reads MNHNS; CDR2 reads SASEGT. This CDR3 comprises 14 residues. V dropped 2 bases and J dropped 1 base, with 6 bases sitting between them. CDR3 protein: CASSEQASNQPQHF. The CDR3 DNA follows: TGTGCCAGCAGTGAACAGGCGAGCAATCAGCCCCAGCATTTT.

The chain combines TRBV27 with TRBJ2-7, with 9 bases fitting TRBD1. Looked up from germline, CDR1 is MNHEY and CDR2 is SMNVEV (reference sequence). V was clipped by 5 bases and J by 7 bases; unmatched bases: 12. The CDR3 totals 15 residues. CDR3 loop: CASSPTSQGAREQYF. The CDR3 DNA follows: TGTGCCAGCAGTCCAACCTCACAGGGGGCTCGAGAGCAGTACTTC.

The rearrangement joins TRBV4-2 to TRBJ2-1, with 11 bases matching TRBD2. V was pared by 1 base and J by 7 bases, with 6 bases of the junction left unmatched. The CDR3 runs to 16 residues. Looked up from germline, CDR1 is LGHNA and CDR2 is YNFKEQ. The CDR3: CASSQVTSGILNEQFF. DNA for the CDR3: TGTGCCAGCAGCCAAGTGACTAGCGGGATTCTAAATGAGCAGTTCTTC.

The chain links TRBV13 to TRBJ2-1; the D gene is possibly TRBD1 (5 bases). Germline values: CDR1 PRHDT, CDR2 FYEKMQ (reference sequence). Trimming left V 5 bases short and J 2 bases short, with 13 bases between. CDR3 length: 15 amino acids. CDR3 region: CASSPRGKTYNEQFF. The DNA of the CDR3 is TGTGCCAGCAGCCCAAGGGGTAAGACCTACAATGAGCAGTTCTTC.

This sequence joins TRBV18 and TRBJ1-2; 9 bases line up with TRBD1. Losses at the gene ends were 4 bases for V and 7 bases for J; bases not matched to a gene: 7. Germline V CDR1 and CDR2: KGHSH, LQKENI. The CDR3 contains 14 residues. The CDR3 protein is CASSLGQGQGGYTF. The CDR3 DNA sequence: TGTGCCAGCTCACTCGGACAGGGACAGGGTGGCTACACCTTC. Drawing the rest from reference TRBV18 and TRBJ1-2, the complete variable domain is NAGVMQNPRHLVRRRGQEARLRCSPMKGHSHVYWYRQLPEEGLKFMVYLQKENIIDESGMPKERFSAEFPKEGPSILRIQQVVRGDSAAYFCASSLGQGQGGYTFGSGTRLTVV.

The V and J genes are TRBV5-8 and TRBJ2-7; D may correspond to TRBD1 or TRBD2 (6 bases each). Germline V gene sequence: CDR1 SGHTS, CDR2 YDEGEE. Deletions cut 3 bases from V and 1 base from J, with 14 bases between. The CDR3 spans 15 residues. The CDR3 here is CASSSGQGRSYEQYF. The DNA for the CDR3 is TGTGCCAGCAGCTCGGGGCAGGGGAGGTCCTACGAGCAGTACTTC. Drawing the rest from reference TRBV5-8 and TRBJ2-7, the complete variable domain is EAGVTQSPTHLIKTRGQQATLRCSPISGHTSVYWYQQALGLGLQFLLWYDEGEERNRGNFPPRFSGRQFPNYSSELNVNALELEDSALYLCASSSGQGRSYEQYFGPGTRLTVT.

The gene calls are TRBV18 and TRBJ2-5; 9 nucleotides align to TRBD1. The V gene end was trimmed by 0 bases and the J gene end by 8 bases; junction bases not matched to a gene: 7. The CDR3 has 15 residues. The V gene's germline CDR1 is KGHSH and CDR2 LQKENI. CDR3 coding DNA: TGTGCCAGCTCACCACCGACGACAGGGGGGCAAACCCAGTACTTC. Protein product: CASSPPTTGGQTQYF.

The rearrangement links TRBV6-6 to TRBJ2-1; D gene unclear. Germline CDR1 reads MNHNY; CDR2 reads SVGAGI (reference sequence). This CDR3 has 12 residues. The germline V and J ends were trimmed by 9 bases and 2 bases, with 8 bases remaining between them. CDR3 bases: TGTGCCAGTAGTACCCCCTACAATGAGCAGTTCTTC. Protein product: CASSTPYNEQFF.